The 9 T cell receptor beta chains below were found in one sample sequenced in a study of blood T cell repertoires in COVID-19. Measured with immunoSEQ multiplex PCR; TCRdb has only the in-frame clones, and not every one. This sample has under 200,000 clones, with about four fifths found just once. Sequencing was performed on peripheral blood. Receptor source: a man aged 18 to 29 with active or convalescent COVID-19.

The chain recombines TRBV3-1 (or the pseudogene TRBV3-2) with TRBJ2-1, with 8 bases lining up with TRBD1. CDR1 and CDR2 from the germline V gene are LGHDT and YNNKEL (reference sequence). The CDR3 runs 15 residues. After removal of 1 base from V and 5 bases from J, the junction contained 4 bases not matched to a gene. The CDR3 sequence: CASSQAQGVHNEQFF. CDR3 DNA sequence: TGTGCCAGCAGCCAAGCACAGGGGGTACACAATGAGCAGTTCTTC.

The rearrangement links TRBV18 to TRBJ1-5, with 11 bases matching TRBD1. Germline-derived CDR1 and CDR2 are KGHSH and LQKENI. This CDR3 is 14 amino acids long. V shed 6 bases, J shed 5 bases, and the junction held 3 bases outside the gene matches. In nucleotides, the CDR3 is TGTGCCAGCTCCGGACAGGGGGCGCATCAGCCCCAGCATTTT. Translated: CASSGQGAHQPQHF.

The chain links TRBV2 to TRBJ1-1; D may be TRBD1 (6 bases). V lost 7 bases to trimming and J lost 0 bases, with 9 bases between them. The CDR3 length is 13 residues. CDR1 SNHLY and CDR2 FYNNEI come from the germline V gene. The DNA for the CDR3 is TGTGCCAGCACTGGACAGTTGAACACTGAAGCTTTCTTT. This encodes CASTGQLNTEAFF.

The rearrangement joins TRBV14 to TRBJ2-5; tentatively, D is TRBD2 (5 bases). V lost 1 base and J lost 6, with 6 bases in between. Germline assignment: CDR1 SGHDN and CDR2 FVKESK. This CDR3 spans 12 amino acids. The CDR3 DNA is TGTGCCAGCAGCCAAGCGGGAAAGACCCAGTACTTC. This encodes CASSQAGKTQYF. The full variable domain, its missing parts supplied by reference TRBV14 and TRBJ2-5, is EAGVTQFPSHSVIEKGQTVTLRCDPISGHDNLYWYRRVMGKEIKFLLHFVKESKQDESGMPNNRFLAERTGGTYSTLKVQPAELEDSGVYFCASSQAGKTQYFGPGTRLLVL.

This clone has just a few counts. The chain has TRBV6-4 and TRBJ2-1, with 13 bases aligning to TRBD2. Germline trimming cut 0 bases from V and 8 bases from J; bases unmatched to any gene: 4. Germline values: CDR1 MRHNA, CDR2 SNTAGT. This CDR3 contains 16 residues. The CDR3 DNA sequence: TGTGCCAGCAGTGACTCGACTAGCGGGGGGCCGGATGAGCAGTTCTTC. Protein sequence: CASSDSTSGGPDEQFF.

The chain links TRBV2 to TRBJ2-3; D gene uncertain. Trimming took off 7 bases at V and 2 bases at J, with 10 bases between the two ends. CDR3 length: 13 residues. Germline V gene sequence: CDR1 SNHLY, CDR2 FYNNEI. CDR3 sequence: CASTQDTTDTQYF. The CDR3, as DNA: TGTGCCAGCACCCAAGACACCACAGATACGCAGTATTTT. The entire variable domain, with the rest obtained from reference TRBV2 and TRBJ2-3, is as follows: EPEVTQTPSHQVTQMGQEVILRCVPISNHLYFYWYRQILGQKVEFLVSFYNNEISEKSEIFDDQFSVERPDGSNFTLKIRSTKLEDSAMYFCASTQDTTDTQYFGPGTRLTVL.

V usage is TRBV19 and J usage is TRBJ1-2; 9 nucleotides align to TRBD1. The length of the CDR3 is 14 residues. V lost 6 bases, J lost 4 bases, and 6 bases stayed unmatched. From germline, CDR1 is LNHDA and CDR2 SQIVND (reference sequence). CDR3 sequence reads: CASRPPGQGYGYTF. CDR3 in DNA: TGTGCCAGTAGACCCCCGGGACAGGGCTATGGCTACACCTTC.

The gene calls are TRBV7-6 and TRBJ1-4, with a weak D call TRBD1 (6 bases). Trimming removed 4 bases at V and 3 bases at J, with 9 bases between. Germline V gene data show CDR1 as SGHVS and CDR2 as FNYEAQ. The CDR3 is made up of 14 amino acids. As DNA, the CDR3 is TGTGCCAGCAGCTCCGACAGGTCTAATGAAAAACTGTTTTTT. Translating gives CASSSDRSNEKLFF.

This chain joins TRBV28 and TRBJ1-2; TRBD1 matches 10 bases. Trimming cost V 5 bases and J 5 bases; bases outside gene matches: 8. CDR3 length: 15 residues. CDR1 is MDHEN, CDR2 SYDVKM, per germline. The CDR3, as DNA: TGTGCCAGCAGTACAAGGACAGGGGGATCGTATGGCTACACCTTC. Amino acid sequence: CASSTRTGGSYGYTF.